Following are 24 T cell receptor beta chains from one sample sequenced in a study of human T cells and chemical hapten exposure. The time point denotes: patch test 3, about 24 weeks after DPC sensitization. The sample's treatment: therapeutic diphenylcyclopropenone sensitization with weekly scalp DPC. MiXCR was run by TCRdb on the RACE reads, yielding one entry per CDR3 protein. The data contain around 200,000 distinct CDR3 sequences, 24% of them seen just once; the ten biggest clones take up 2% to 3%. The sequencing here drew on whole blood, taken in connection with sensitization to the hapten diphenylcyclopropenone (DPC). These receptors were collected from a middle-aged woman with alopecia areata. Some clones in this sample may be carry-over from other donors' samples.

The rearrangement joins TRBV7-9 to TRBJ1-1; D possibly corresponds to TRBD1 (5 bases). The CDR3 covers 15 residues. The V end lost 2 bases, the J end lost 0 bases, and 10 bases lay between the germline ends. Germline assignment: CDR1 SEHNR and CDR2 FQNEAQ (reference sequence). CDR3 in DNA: TGTGCCAGCAGCTTAAGGGGTCCGCTGAACACTGAAGCTTTCTTT. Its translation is CASSLRGPLNTEAFF.

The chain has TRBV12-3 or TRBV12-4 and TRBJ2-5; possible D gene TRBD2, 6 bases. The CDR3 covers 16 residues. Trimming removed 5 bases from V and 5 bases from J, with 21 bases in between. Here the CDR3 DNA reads TGTGCCAGCAGTCCCGGGGGAAGGGCCCGGGGGGAGACCCAGTACTTC. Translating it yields CASSPGGRARGETQYF.

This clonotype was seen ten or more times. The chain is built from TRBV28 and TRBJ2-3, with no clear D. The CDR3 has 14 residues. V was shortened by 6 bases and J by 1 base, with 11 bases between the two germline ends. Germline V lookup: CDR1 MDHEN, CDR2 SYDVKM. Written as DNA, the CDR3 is TGTGCCAGCAGGAACAGTGAGGGCACAGATACGCAGTATTTT. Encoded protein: CASRNSEGTDTQYF.

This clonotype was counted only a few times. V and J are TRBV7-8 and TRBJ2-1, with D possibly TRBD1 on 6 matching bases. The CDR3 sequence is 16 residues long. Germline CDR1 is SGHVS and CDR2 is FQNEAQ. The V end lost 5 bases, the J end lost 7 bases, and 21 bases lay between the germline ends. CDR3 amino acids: CASSPAEGGTLNEQFF. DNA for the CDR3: TGTGCCAGCAGCCCCGCGGAAGGGGGAACCTTGAATGAGCAGTTCTTC.

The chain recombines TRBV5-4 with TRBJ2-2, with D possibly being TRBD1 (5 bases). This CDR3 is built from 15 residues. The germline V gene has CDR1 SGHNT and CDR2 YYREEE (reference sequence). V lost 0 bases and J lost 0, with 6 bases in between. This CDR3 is CASSLDRPNTGELFF. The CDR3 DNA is TGTGCCAGCAGCTTGGACAGGCCGAACACCGGGGAGCTGTTTTTT.

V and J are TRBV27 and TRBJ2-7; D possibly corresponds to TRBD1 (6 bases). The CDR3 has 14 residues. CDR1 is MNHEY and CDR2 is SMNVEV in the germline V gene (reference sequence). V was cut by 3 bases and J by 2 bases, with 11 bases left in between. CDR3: CASSLGRGTYEQYF. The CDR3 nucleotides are TGTGCCAGCAGTTTGGGCAGGGGAACCTACGAGCAGTACTTC.

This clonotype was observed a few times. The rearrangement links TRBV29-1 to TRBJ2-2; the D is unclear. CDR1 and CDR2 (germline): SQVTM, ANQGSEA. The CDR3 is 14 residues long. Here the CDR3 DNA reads TGCACCGTAGTGGTGGCTAGTCATCCCGGGGAGCTGTTTTTT. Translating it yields CTVVVASHPGELFF.

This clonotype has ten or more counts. CDR3 coding DNA: TGTGCCAGCAGTTACTCGACCCAGGGGGCCAATGAGCAGTTCTTC. This encodes CASSYSTQGANEQFF. This chain connects TRBV6-2 or TRBV6-3 to TRBJ2-1, with 8 bases identical to TRBD1. The CDR3 covers 15 residues. V was pared by 0 bases and J by 6 bases, with 4 bases of the junction left unmatched. Looked up from germline, CDR1 is MNHEY and CDR2 is SVGEGT.

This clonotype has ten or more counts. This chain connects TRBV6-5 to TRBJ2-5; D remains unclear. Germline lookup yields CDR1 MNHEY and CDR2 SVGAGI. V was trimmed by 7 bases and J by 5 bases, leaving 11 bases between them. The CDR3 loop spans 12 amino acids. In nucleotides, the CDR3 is TGTGCCAGCACTGGCCAGACGGAGACCCAGTACTTC. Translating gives CASTGQTETQYF.

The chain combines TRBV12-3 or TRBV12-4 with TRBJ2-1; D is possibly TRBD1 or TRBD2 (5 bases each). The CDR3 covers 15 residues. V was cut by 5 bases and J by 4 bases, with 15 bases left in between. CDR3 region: CASSLAPGLYNEQFF. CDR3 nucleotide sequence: TGTGCCAGCAGTCTGGCACCGGGGCTATACAATGAGCAGTTCTTC.

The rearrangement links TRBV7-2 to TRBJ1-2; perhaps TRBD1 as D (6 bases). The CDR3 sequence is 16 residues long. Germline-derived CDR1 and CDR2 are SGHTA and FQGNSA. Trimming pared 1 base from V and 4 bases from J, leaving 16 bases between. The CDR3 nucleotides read TGTGCCAGCAGCTTAGAAGGCGGCAGGGGAGGCTATGGCTACACCTTC. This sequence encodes CASSLEGGRGGYGYTF.

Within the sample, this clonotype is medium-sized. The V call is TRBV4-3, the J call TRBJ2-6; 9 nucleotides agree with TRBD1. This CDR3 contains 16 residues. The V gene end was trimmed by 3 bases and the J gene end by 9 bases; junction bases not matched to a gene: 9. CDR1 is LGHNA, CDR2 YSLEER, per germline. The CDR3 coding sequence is TGCGCCAGCAGCCAGCTTACGGGACAGGGTCTCAACGTCCTGACTTTC. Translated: CASSQLTGQGLNVLTF.

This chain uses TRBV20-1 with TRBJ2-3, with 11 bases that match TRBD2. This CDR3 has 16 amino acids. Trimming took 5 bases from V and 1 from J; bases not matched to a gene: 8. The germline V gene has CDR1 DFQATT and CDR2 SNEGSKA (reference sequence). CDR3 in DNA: TGCAGTGCTTCGGGACTAGCGGAGAGGGGCACAGATACGCAGTATTTT. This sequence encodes CSASGLAERGTDTQYF.

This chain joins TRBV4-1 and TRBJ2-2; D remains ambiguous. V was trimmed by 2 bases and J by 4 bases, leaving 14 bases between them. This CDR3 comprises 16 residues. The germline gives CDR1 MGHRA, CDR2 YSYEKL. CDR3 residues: CASSQIDMGFTGELFF. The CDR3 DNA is TGCGCCAGCAGCCAAATCGACATGGGGTTCACCGGGGAGCTGTTTTTT.

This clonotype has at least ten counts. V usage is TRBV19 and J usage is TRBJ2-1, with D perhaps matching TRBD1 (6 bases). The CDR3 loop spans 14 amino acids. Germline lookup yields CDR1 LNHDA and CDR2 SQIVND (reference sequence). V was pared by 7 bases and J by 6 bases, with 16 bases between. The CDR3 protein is CASTKDSSFNEQFF. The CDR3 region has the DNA TGTGCCAGTACCAAGGACAGCAGCTTCAATGAGCAGTTCTTC.

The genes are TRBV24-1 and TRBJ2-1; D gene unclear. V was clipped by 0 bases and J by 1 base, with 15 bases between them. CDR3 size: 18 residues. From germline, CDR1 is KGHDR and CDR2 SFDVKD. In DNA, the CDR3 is TGTGCCACCAGTGATTTGCATACCCTGGAAGGGTCCTACAATGAGCAGTTCTTC. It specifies CATSDLHTLEGSYNEQFF.

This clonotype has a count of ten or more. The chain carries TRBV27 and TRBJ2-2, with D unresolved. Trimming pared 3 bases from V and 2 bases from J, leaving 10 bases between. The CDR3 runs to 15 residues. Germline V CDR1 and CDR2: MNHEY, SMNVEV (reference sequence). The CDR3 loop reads CASSFVQSNTGELFF. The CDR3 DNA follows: TGTGCCAGCAGTTTTGTCCAGTCTAACACCGGGGAGCTGTTTTTT.

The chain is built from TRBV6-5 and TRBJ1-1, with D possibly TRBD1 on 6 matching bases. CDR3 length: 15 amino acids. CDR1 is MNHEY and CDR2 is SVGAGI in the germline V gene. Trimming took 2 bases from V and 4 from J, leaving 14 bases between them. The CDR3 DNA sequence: TGTGCCAGCAGTTACGGTCTCAGGGGAGGCACTGAAGCTTTCTTT. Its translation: CASSYGLRGGTEAFF.

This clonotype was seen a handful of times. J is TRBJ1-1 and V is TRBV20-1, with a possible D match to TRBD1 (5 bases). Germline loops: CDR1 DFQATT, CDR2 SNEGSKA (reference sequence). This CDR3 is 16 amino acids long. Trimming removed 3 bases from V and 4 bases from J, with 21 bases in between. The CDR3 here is CSARRGGGREITEAFF. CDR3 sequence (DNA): TGCAGTGCTAGGAGGGGAGGAGGGAGGGAAATCACTGAAGCTTTCTTT.

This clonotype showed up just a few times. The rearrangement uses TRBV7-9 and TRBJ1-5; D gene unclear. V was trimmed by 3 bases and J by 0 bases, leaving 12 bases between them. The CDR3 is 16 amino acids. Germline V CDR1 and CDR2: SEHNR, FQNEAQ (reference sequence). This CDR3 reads CASSFGNIGSNQPQHF. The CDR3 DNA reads TGTGCCAGCAGCTTTGGGAACATTGGTAGCAATCAGCCCCAGCATTTT.

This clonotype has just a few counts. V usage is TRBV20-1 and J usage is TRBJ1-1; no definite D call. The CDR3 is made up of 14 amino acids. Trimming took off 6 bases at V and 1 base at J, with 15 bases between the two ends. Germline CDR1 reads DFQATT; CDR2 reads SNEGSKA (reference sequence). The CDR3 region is CSAPKSQTNTEAFF. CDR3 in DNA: TGCAGTGCCCCCAAAAGCCAGACGAACACTGAAGCTTTCTTT.

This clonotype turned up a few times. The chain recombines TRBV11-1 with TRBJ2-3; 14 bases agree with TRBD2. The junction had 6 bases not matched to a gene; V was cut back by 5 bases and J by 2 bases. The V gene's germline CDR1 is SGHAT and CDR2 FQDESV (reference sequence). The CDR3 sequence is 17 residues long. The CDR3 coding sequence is TGTGCCAGCAGCCCCGGACTAGCGGGAGGATTCACAGATACGCAGTATTTT. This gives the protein CASSPGLAGGFTDTQYF. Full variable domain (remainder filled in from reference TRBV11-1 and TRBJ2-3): EAEVAQSPRYKITEKSQAVAFWCDPISGHATLYWYRQILGQGPELLVQFQDESVVDDSQLPKDRFSAERLKGVDSTLKIQPAELGDSAMYLCASSPGLAGGFTDTQYFGPGTRLTVL.

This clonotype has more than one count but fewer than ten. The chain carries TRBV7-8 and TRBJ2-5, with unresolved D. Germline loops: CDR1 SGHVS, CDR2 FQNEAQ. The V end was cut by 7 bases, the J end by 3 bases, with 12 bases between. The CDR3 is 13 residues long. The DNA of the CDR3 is TGTGCCAGCATCGGACGGAGAAAAGAGACCCAGTACTTC. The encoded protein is CASIGRRKETQYF.

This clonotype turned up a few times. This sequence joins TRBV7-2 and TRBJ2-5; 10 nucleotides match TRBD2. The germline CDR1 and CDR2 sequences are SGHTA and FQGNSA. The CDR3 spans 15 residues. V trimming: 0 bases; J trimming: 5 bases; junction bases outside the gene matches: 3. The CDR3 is CASSLAQLAGETQYF. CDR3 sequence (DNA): TGTGCCAGCAGCTTAGCGCAACTAGCGGGGGAGACCCAGTACTTC. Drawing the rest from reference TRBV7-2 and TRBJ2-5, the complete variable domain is GAGVSQSPSNKVTEKGKDVELRCDPISGHTALYWYRQSLGQGLEFLIYFQGNSAPDKSGLPSDRFSAERTGGSVSTLTIQRTQQEDSAVYLCASSLAQLAGETQYFGPGTRLLVL.